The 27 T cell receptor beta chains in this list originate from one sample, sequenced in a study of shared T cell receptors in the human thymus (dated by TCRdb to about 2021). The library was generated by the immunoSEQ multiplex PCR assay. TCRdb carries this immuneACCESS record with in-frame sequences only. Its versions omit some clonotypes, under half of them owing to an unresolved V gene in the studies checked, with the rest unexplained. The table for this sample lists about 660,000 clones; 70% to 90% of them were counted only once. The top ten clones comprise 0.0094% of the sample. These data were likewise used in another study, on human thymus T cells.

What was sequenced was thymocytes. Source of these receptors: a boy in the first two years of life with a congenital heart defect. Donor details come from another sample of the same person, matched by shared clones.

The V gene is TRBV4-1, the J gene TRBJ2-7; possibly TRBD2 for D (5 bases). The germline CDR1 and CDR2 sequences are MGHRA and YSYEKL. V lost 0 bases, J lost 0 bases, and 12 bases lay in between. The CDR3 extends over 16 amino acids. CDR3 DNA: TGCGCCAGCAGCCAAGATGCTAGCAGCAGCTCCTACGAGCAGTACTTC. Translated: CASSQDASSSSYEQYF.

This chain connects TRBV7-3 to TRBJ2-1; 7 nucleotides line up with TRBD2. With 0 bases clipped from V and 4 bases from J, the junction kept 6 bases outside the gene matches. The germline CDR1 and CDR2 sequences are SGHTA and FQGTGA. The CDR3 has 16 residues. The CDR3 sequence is CASSLTSAGDYNEQFF. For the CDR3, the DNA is TGTGCCAGCAGCTTAACGTCGGCGGGGGATTACAATGAGCAGTTCTTC.

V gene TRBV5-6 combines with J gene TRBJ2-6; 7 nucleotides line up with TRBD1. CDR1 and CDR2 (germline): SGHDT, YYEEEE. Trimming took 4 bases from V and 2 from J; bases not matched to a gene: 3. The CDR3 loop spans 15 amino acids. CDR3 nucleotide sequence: TGTGCCAGCAGCCGAGGGGGCCCTGGGGCCAACGTCCTGACTTTC. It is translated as CASSRGGPGANVLTF.

The CDR3 region has the DNA TGTGCCTGGAGAGATGGGGCTGGGGAGAACACTGAAGCTTTCTTT. It specifies CAWRDGAGENTEAFF. The V gene is TRBV30, the J gene TRBJ1-1; weak D call: TRBD1 (5 bases). There are 15 residues in the CDR3. Germline V lookup: CDR1 GTSNPN, CDR2 SVGIG (reference sequence). V lost 3 bases, J lost 1 base, and 15 bases lay in between.

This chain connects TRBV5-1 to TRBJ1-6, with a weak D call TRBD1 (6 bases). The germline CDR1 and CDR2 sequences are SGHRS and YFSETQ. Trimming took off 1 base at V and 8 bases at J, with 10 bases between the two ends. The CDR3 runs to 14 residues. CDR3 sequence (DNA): TGCGCCAGCAGCTTGCACAGGGATTATTCACCCCTCCACTTT. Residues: CASSLHRDYSPLHF.

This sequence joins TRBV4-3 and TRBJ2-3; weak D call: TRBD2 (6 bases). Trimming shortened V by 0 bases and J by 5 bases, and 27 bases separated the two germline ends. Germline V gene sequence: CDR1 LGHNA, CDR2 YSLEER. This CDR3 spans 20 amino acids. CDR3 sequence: CASSQDLGSRAVAVRDTQYF. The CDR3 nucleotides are TGCGCCAGCAGCCAAGATCTTGGAAGTAGGGCGGTAGCGGTTAGAGATACGCAGTATTTT.

Here the CDR3 DNA reads TGTGCCAGCAGTCCCCCGGGACAGAACTATGGCTACACCTTC. Residues: CASSPPGQNYGYTF. The rearrangement uses TRBV28 and TRBJ1-2; 7 bases map to TRBD1. The germline V gene has CDR1 MDHEN and CDR2 SYDVKM. The CDR3 has 14 residues. V was clipped by 5 bases and J by 2 bases; unmatched bases: 5.

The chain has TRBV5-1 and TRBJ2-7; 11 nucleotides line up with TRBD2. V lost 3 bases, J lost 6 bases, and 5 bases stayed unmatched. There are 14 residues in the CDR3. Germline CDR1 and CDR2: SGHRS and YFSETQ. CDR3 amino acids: CASSSGTSGCEQYF. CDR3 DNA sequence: TGCGCCAGCAGCTCCGGGACTAGCGGCTGCGAGCAGTACTTC.

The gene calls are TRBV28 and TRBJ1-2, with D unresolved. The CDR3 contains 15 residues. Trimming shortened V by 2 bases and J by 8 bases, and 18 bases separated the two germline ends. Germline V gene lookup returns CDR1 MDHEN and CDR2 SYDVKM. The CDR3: CASSLPPAAEQGYTF. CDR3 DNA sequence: TGTGCCAGCAGTTTACCCCCCGCGGCAGAGCAAGGCTACACCTTC.

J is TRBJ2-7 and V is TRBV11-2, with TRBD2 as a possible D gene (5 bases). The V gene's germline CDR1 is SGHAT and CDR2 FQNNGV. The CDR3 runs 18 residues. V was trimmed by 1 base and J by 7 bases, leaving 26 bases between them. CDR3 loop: CASSLVQAARIGEGEQYF. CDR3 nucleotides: TGTGCCAGCAGCTTAGTCCAAGCGGCCCGGATAGGAGAAGGGGAGCAGTACTTC.

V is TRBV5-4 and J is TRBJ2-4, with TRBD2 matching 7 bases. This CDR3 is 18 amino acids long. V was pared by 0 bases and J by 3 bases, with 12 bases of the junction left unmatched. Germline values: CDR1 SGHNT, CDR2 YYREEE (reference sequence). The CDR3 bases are TGTGCCAGCAGCTTGGACGGGGAGCGGGGCGAGGTCAAAAACATTCAGTACTTC. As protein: CASSLDGERGEVKNIQYF.

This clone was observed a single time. The DNA of the CDR3 is TGTGCCAGCAGCGCCCCGGGGGGAAGTGGCTACACCTTC. The encoded protein is CASSAPGGSGYTF. This chain links TRBV7-2 with TRBJ1-2; TRBD1 might be the D (5 bases). Trimming cost V 5 bases and J 7 bases, with 14 bases left between them. Germline V gene data show CDR1 as SGHTA and CDR2 as FQGNSA. The CDR3 covers 13 residues. Using reference TRBV7-2 and TRBJ1-2 for the parts outside the CDR3, the full variable domain is GAGVSQSPSNKVTEKGKDVELRCDPISGHTALYWYRQSLGQGLEFLIYFQGNSAPDKSGLPSDRFSAERTGGSVSTLTIQRTQQEDSAVYLCASSAPGGSGYTFGSGTRLTVV.

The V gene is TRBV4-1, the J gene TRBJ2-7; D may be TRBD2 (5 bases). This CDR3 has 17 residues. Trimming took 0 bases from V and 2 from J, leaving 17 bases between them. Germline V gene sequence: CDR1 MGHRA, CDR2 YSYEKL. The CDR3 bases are TGCGCCAGCAGCCAAGAAGGTCCTGGACTCCTGCCCTACGAGCAGTACTTC. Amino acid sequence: CASSQEGPGLLPYEQYF.

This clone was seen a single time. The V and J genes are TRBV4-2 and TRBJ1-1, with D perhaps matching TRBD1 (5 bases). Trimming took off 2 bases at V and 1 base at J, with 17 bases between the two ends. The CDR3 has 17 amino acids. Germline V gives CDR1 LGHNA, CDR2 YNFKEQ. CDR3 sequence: CASSQIRSGQPNTEAFF. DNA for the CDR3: TGTGCCAGCAGCCAAATTCGGAGTGGACAACCGAACACTGAAGCTTTCTTT.

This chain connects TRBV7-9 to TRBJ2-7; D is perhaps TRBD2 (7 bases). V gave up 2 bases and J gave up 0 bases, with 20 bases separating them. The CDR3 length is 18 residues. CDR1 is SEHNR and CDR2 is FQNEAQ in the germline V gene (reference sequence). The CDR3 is CASSLRGTTHPSSYEQYF. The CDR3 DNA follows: TGTGCCAGCAGCTTAAGGGGGACTACCCACCCCAGCTCCTACGAGCAGTACTTC.

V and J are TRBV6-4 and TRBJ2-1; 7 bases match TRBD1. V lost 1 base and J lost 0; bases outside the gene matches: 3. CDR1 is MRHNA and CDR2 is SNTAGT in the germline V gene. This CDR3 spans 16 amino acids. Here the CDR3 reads CASSDCRDSSYNEQFF. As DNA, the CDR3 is TGTGCCAGCAGTGACTGCAGGGACAGCTCCTACAATGAGCAGTTCTTC.

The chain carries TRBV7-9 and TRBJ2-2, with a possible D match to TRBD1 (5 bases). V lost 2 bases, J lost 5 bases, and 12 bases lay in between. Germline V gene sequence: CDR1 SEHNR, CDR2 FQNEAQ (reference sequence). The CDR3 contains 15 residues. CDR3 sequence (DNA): TGTGCCAGCAGCTTAAGGGGAACTGATACCGGGGAGCTGTTTTTT. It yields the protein CASSLRGTDTGELFF.

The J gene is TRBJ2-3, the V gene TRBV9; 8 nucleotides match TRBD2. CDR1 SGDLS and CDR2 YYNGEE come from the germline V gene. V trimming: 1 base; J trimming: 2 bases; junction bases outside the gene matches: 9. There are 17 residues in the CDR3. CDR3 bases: TGTGCCAGCAGCGTAATTGGGTCCGGGGGGGCCACAGATACGCAGTATTTT. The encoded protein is CASSVIGSGGATDTQYF.

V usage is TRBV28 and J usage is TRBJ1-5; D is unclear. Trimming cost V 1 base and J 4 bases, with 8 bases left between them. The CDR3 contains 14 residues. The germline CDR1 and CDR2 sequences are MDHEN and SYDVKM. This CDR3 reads CASSLSRLNQPQHF. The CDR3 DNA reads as TGTGCCAGCAGTTTATCCAGGTTGAATCAGCCCCAGCATTTT.

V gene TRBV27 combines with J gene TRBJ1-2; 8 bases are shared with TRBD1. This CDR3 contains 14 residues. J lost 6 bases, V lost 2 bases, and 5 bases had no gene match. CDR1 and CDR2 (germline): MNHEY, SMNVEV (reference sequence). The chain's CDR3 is CASSLAGQGDGYTF. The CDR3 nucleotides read TGTGCCAGCAGTTTAGCCGGACAGGGTGATGGCTACACCTTC.

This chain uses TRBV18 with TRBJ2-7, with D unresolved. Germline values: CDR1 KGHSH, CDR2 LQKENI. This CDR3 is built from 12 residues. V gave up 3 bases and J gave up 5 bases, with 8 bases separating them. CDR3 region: CASSPSMDEQYF. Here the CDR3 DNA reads TGTGCCAGCTCACCTTCTATGGACGAGCAGTACTTC.

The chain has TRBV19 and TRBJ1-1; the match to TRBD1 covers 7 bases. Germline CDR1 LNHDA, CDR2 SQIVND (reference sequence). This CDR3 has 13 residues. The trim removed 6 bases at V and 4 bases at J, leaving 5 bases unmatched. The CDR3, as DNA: TGTGCCAGTAGACAGGGGCCAGCCACTGAAGCTTTCTTT. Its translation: CASRQGPATEAFF.

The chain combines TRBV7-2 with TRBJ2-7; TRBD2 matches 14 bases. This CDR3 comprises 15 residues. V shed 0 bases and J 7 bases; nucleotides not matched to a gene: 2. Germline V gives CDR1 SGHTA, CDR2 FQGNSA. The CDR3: CASSLAGLAGVEQYF. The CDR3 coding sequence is TGTGCCAGCAGCTTAGCGGGACTAGCGGGGGTAGAGCAGTACTTC.

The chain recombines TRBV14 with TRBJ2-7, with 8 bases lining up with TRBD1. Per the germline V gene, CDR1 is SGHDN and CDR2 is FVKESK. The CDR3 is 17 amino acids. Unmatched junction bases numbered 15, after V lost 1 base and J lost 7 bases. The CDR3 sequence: CASSQVSRGRFKEEQYF. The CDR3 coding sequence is TGTGCCAGCAGCCAAGTGTCCAGGGGGCGGTTTAAGGAGGAGCAGTACTTC.

CDR3 nucleotide sequence: TGTGCCTCGACCGGGACTAGCGGCCAAGAGACCCAGTACTTC. Its protein is CASTGTSGQETQYF. The rearrangement links TRBV30 to TRBJ2-5; 11 bases agree with TRBD2. V shed 7 bases and J 1 base; nucleotides not matched to a gene: 5. Germline CDR1 reads GTSNPN; CDR2 reads SVGIG (reference sequence). This CDR3 comprises 14 residues.

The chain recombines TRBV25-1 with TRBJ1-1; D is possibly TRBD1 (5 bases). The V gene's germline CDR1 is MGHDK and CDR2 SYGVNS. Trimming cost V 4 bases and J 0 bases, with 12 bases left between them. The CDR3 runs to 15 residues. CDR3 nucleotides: TGTGCCAGCAGTGCCCCAGGGAACCTGAACACTGAAGCTTTCTTT. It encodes CASSAPGNLNTEAFF.

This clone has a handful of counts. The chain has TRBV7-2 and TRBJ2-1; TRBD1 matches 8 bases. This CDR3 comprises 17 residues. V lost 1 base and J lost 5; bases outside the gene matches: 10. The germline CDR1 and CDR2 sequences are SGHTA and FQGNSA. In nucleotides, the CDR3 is TGTGCCAGCAGCTTAGATGGGAACAGGGGGAAAGACAATGAGCAGTTCTTC. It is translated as CASSLDGNRGKDNEQFF.